A selection of T cell receptor beta chains follows, all from one sample in a study of T cell repertoires in cytomegalovirus infection. For these TCRs, the target antigens are not known. In TCRdb, the reads were re-called with MiXCR into one record per CDR3 protein. The data show approximately 990,000 distinct CDR3 sequences, with 30% to 40% seen just once and 13% held by the top ten. Material: cultured CD8+ T cells from PBMCs, obtained from culture after CMV antigen stimulation. The receptors stem from a human donor in good health (CMV status not recorded). Some clones in this sample may be carry-over from other donors' samples. CDR3s include the opening cysteine and the closing phenylalanine or tryptophan. The D gene is left open where the match is weak. Expanded clones get a size class; other rows say once, few or many, or leave the size out.

J gene: TRBJ2-1; clone size: many; D gene: -; V gene: TRBV5-1; CDR3 protein: CASSSRDGNNEQFF; CDR3 DNA: TGTGCCAGCAGCTCTCGGGACGGAAACAATGAGCAGTTCTTC
J gene: TRBJ1-2; clone size: few; D gene: TRBD1; V gene: TRBV25-1; CDR3 protein: CASSPKGASGYTF; CDR3 DNA: TGTGCCAGCAGTCCGAAGGGGGCAAGTGGCTACACCTTC
J gene: TRBJ2-1; clone size: -; D gene: -; V gene: TRBV2; CDR3 protein: CASSPWGSSYNEQFF; CDR3 DNA: TGTGCCAGCAGTCCATGGGGGAGTTCCTACAATGAGCAGTTCTTC
J gene: TRBJ1-2; clone size: -; D gene: -; V gene: TRBV24-1; CDR3 protein: CATSDSSGDGYTF; CDR3 DNA: TGTGCCACCAGTGATTCGTCAGGGGATGGCTACACCTTC
J gene: TRBJ1-1; clone size: -; D gene: TRBD1; V gene: TRBV25-1; CDR3 protein: CASQSMTGVTEAFF; CDR3 DNA: TGTGCCAGCCAATCCATGACAGGGGTGACTGAAGCTTTCTTT
J gene: TRBJ1-2; clone size: many; D gene: TRBD1; V gene: TRBV5-1; CDR3 protein: CASSPPGQGTGYTF; CDR3 DNA: TGCGCCAGCAGCCCGCCGGGACAGGGGACTGGCTACACCTTC
J gene: TRBJ1-1; clone size: many; D gene: TRBD1; V gene: TRBV27; CDR3 protein: CASADRAWNTEAFF; CDR3 DNA: TGTGCCAGTGCCGACAGGGCATGGAACACTGAAGCTTTCTTT
J gene: TRBJ2-2; clone size: many; D gene: -; V gene: TRBV6-1; CDR3 protein: CASSEADTDSNTGELFF; CDR3 DNA: TGTGCCAGCAGTGAGGCTGACACCGACTCTAACACCGGGGAGCTGTTTTTT
J gene: TRBJ2-1; clone size: -; D gene: TRBD2; V gene: TRBV4-1; CDR3 protein: CASSQAWEGEQFF; CDR3 DNA: TGCGCCAGCAGCCAGGCTTGGGAGGGTGAGCAGTTCTTC
J gene: TRBJ1-5; clone size: -; D gene: -; V gene: TRBV4-1; CDR3 protein: CASSQDRRSFHQPQHF; CDR3 DNA: TGCGCCAGCAGCCAAGATAGGAGGTCCTTCCATCAGCCCCAGCATTTT
J gene: TRBJ2-7; clone size: -; D gene: -; V gene: TRBV7-2; CDR3 protein: CASSLALIYEQYF; CDR3 DNA: TGTGCCAGCAGCTTAGCACTCATCTACGAGCAGTACTTC